This T cell receptor (beta chain) was sequenced during a study of cytomegalovirus exposure and HLA in healthy donors. Whole-study context: Across 350 to 400 genotyped donors, 81% landed in the Caucasian-associated ancestry cluster. Points from the study as a whole: As was reported, the HLA-A and HLA-B alleles of most subjects were accurately predicted from TCR beta sequences. Reportedly, fewer N-insertions than the approximately 680-donor mean appeared in an Asian-associated ancestry cluster in a later analysis.

Amplification used 60 Vbeta primers and 13 Jbeta primers. Produced via immunoSEQ multiplex PCR; TCRdb's table is partial and in-frame only. The table lists some 100,000 clones, around 86% of them singletons. About this clone: The target antigen is unknown.

Each donor's status was that of a healthy bone marrow donor. The sequencing input was PBMCs. The receptor was derived from a woman aged 25 to 39 in good health and CMV-seronegative.

For the CDR3, the DNA is TGTGCCAGCAGCTTGGCGCGGGGACCCACAGATACGCAGTATTTT. Amino acids: CASSLARGPTDTQYF. The J gene is TRBJ2-3, the V gene TRBV5-4; D perhaps matches TRBD2 (6 bases). V gave up 0 bases and J gave up 2 bases, with 10 bases separating them. The CDR3 contains 15 residues. Germline V gene sequence: CDR1 SGHNT, CDR2 YYREEE (reference sequence).